This T cell receptor (beta chain) derives from a study of blood T cell repertoires in COVID-19. The wider study: There were acute and convalescent COVID-19 samples, and they came from the United States, Italy and Spain.

Original processing methods: The authors estimated nucleated cell counts from reference gene primer amplification. Produced via immunoSEQ multiplex PCR; TCRdb's table is partial and in-frame only. V and J calls and clone size are as listed in that table; D and trimming were resolved from the DNA. The data contain some 41,000 clones, 83% of them singletons. The CDR3 runs 13 residues. Germline values: CDR1 MGHRA, CDR2 YSYEKL. Deletions cut 2 bases from V and 6 bases from J, with 8 bases between. This rearrangement joins TRBV4-1 to TRBJ1-5; possible D gene TRBD1, 5 bases. The receptor comes from a man of 80 years or more in a cohort sampled during active COVID-19. Sequencing was carried out using peripheral blood. Written as DNA, the CDR3 is TGCGCCAGCAGCCAATGGGGGGGTCAGCCCCAGCATTTT. Its translation: CASSQWGGQPQHF.